This T cell receptor beta chain was sequenced in a study of patients and donors after allogeneic stem cell transplantation. This CDR3 region has 15 residues. The V gene's germline CDR1 is MNHEY and CDR2 SMNVEV (reference sequence). TCRdb used MiXCR to reprocess the RT-PCR reads, holding one entry per CDR3 protein. There are about a million distinct CDR3 sequences in the sample; about a sixth occur only once, and around 6% lies in the top ten. With respect to this clonotype: The junction and the germline gene differ at one end; a read error may be behind it.

V gene TRBV27 combines with J gene TRBJ2-3, with TRBD1 identical over 8 bases. The source material was blood, either unsorted or a sorted T cell fraction (not recorded which). The sequence was collected from a human donor who was either an allogeneic HSCT recipient or a stem cell or donor lymphocyte infusion donor (not recorded which). It is not recorded whose cells these are; they may come from a transplant donor. CDR3 sequence reads: CASTLGQGPWDTQYF. The CDR3 nucleotides read TGTGCCAGCACTTTAGGACAGGGCCCCTGGGATACGCAGTATTTT.